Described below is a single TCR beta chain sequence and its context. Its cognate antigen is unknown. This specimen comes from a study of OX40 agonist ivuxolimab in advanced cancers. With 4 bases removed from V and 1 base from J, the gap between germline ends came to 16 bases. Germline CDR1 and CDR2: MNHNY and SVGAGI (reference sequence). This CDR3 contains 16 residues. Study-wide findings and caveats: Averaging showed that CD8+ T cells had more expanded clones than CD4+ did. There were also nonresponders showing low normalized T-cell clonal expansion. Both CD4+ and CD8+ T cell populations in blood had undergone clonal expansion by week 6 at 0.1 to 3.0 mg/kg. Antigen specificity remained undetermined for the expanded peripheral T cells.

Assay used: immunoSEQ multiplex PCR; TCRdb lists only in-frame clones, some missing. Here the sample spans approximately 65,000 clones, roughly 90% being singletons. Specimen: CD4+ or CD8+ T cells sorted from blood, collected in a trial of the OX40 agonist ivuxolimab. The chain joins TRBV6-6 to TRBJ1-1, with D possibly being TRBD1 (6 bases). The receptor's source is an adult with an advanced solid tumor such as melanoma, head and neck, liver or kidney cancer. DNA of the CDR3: TGTGCCAGCAGTTCCACAACGACAGGACAGAACACTGAAGCTTTCTTT. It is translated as CASSSTTTGQNTEAFF.